The 28 T cell receptor beta chains in this list originate from one sample, sequenced in a study of identical twins' blood T cells (dated by TCRdb to the early 2010s). Receptors were amplified or captured by 5' RACE. TCRdb records Illumina Genome Analyzer IIx as the sequencer. Through fastp at Q25 and MiXCR, TCRdb rebuilt clones from the public reads, retaining in-frame beta chains. Each record represents a unique CDR3 protein, reported with the most common genes and DNA among its rows. This sample is represented by 350,000 to 400,000 distinct CDR3 sequences; roughly 31% of them were singletons. Together, the top ten hold 6.1% of the sample. The sample consisted of PBMCs. Receptors were obtained from a woman aged 18-49 years in good health.

This rearrangement joins TRBV20-1 to TRBJ2-5, with D uncertain. The germline CDR1 and CDR2 sequences are DFQATT and SNEGSKA (reference sequence). Trimming removed 1 base from V and 3 bases from J, with 9 bases in between. The CDR3 runs to 13 residues. Here the CDR3 DNA reads TGCAGTGCTAGAGCCCTATTAAAAGAGACCCAGTACTTC. This sequence encodes CSARALLKETQYF.

About this clonotype: Just one base apart from a much larger clone, this may be a read error. The chain is built from TRBV29-1 and TRBJ1-2; 9 nucleotides match TRBD1. The CDR3 spans 12 residues. Germline V CDR1 and CDR2: SQVTM, ANQGSEA. For the CDR3, the DNA is TGCAGCGGAACAGGGGGCAACTATGACTACACCTTC. The encoded protein is CSGTGGNYDYTF.

The genes are TRBV5-1 and TRBJ2-3; TRBD1 is a possible D gene (5 bases). The CDR3 has 16 residues. The V gene's germline CDR1 is SGHRS and CDR2 YFSETQ. Trimming left V 4 bases short and J 3 bases short, with 18 bases between. Here the CDR3 reads CASSIWTWGSTDTQYF. The DNA of the CDR3 is TGCGCCAGCAGCATTTGGACATGGGGCAGTACAGATACGCAGTATTTT.

The chain couples TRBV20-1 to TRBJ1-1, with TRBD1 as a possible D gene (5 bases). The CDR3 covers 15 residues. CDR1 and CDR2 (germline): DFQATT, SNEGSKA (reference sequence). V lost 3 bases to trimming and J lost 4 bases, with 18 bases between them. CDR3 loop: CSASHSQGFSTEAFF. Here the CDR3 DNA reads TGCAGTGCTAGCCACTCTCAGGGCTTTTCCACTGAAGCTTTCTTT.

The CDR3 reads CASGLLPSPYEQFF. The CDR3 nucleotides read TGTGCTAGTGGTTTACTACCTTCCCCTTACGAGCAGTTCTTC. The V gene is TRBV12-5, the J gene TRBJ2-7; D unclear. The assigned J gene may be wrong: the sequence end matches TRBJ2-1 better. The CDR3 has 14 residues. Germline CDR1 and CDR2: LGHNT and FRNRAP.

This clonotype has just a few counts. This chain uses TRBV2 with TRBJ1-1, with D tentatively TRBD1 (6 bases). Germline loops: CDR1 SNHLY, CDR2 FYNNEI. V lost 3 bases to trimming and J lost 2 bases, with 10 bases between them. The CDR3 runs to 14 residues. This chain's CDR3 is CASSEVRGNTEAFF. CDR3 nucleotides: TGTGCCAGCAGTGAGGTCAGGGGCAACACTGAAGCTTTCTTT.

The rearrangement links TRBV20-1 to TRBJ1-1, with 8 bases lining up with TRBD1. This CDR3 comprises 14 residues. Germline lookup yields CDR1 DFQATT and CDR2 SNEGSKA (reference sequence). J lost 5 bases, V lost 5 bases, and 10 bases had no gene match. The CDR3 here is CSAPRTGSATEAFF. The CDR3 DNA sequence: TGCAGTGCTCCCCGGACAGGGTCGGCGACTGAAGCTTTCTTT.

This clonotype was seen once. V and J are TRBV11-3 and TRBJ2-3, with 7 bases matching TRBD1. The last part of the DNA fits TRBJ1-5 better; the J call may be wrong. This CDR3 spans 15 amino acids. Germline CDR1 SGHNT, CDR2 YENEEA. Written as DNA, the CDR3 is TGTGCCAGCAGCTTAGGGACAGGACTCACAGATACGCAGCATTTT. Translating it yields CASSLGTGLTDTQHF.

The J gene is TRBJ2-3, the V gene TRBV5-1; D gene uncertain. This CDR3 has 11 residues. V was clipped by 7 bases and J by 3 bases, with 6 bases between them. Germline loops: CDR1 SGHRS, CDR2 YFSETQ. For the CDR3, the DNA is TGCGCCAGCTTGGATACAGATACGCAGTATTTT. Its protein product is CASLDTDTQYF.

This clonotype was seen a few times. V usage is TRBV20-1 and J usage is TRBJ2-2; D is perhaps TRBD1 or TRBD2 (5 bases each). Germline V gene sequence: CDR1 DFQATT, CDR2 SNEGSKA (reference sequence). The ends were cut back, 4 bases at V and 6 bases at J, with 15 bases in the middle. The CDR3 runs to 14 residues. The CDR3: CSAMGDPTSGELFF. The CDR3 DNA is TGCAGTGCTATGGGGGACCCCACATCCGGGGAGCTGTTTTTT.

This clonotype was picked up many times. V and J are TRBV27 and TRBJ2-2; perhaps D is TRBD1 or TRBD2 (6 bases each). V dropped 3 bases and J dropped 1 base, with 12 bases sitting between them. CDR1 is MNHEY and CDR2 is SMNVEV in the germline V gene (reference sequence). The CDR3 runs 16 residues. The CDR3 region has the DNA TGTGCCAGCAGTTTCAGAGGAGGGGGGAACACCGGGGAGCTGTTTTTT. Amino acid sequence: CASSFRGGGNTGELFF.

The CDR3 coding sequence is TGTGCCAGCAGCTCAGGCAGAAACTATGGCTACACCTTC. As protein: CASSSGRNYGYTF. The chain carries TRBV7-2 and TRBJ1-2; D unclear. This CDR3 has 13 residues. Germline CDR1 reads SGHTA; CDR2 reads FQGNSA. V lost 4 bases and J 2 bases, leaving 8 bases between the germline ends.

The rearrangement joins TRBV3-1 to TRBJ2-1; 11 nucleotides align to TRBD2. Looked up from germline, CDR1 is LGHDT and CDR2 is YNNKEL (reference sequence). The CDR3 extends over 14 amino acids. Unmatched junction bases numbered 6, after V lost 8 bases and J lost 6 bases. In DNA, the CDR3 is TGTGCCAGCTCCACGACTAGCGGGACCAATGAGCAGTTCTTC. Its protein product is CASSTTSGTNEQFF.

The rearrangement links TRBV6-5 to TRBJ1-1, with D unresolved. There are 14 residues in the CDR3. Germline V gene data show CDR1 as MNHEY and CDR2 as SVGAGI. V lost 0 bases to trimming and J lost 1 base, with 6 bases between them. The DNA for the CDR3 is TGTGCCAGCAGTTACTCGGTCTCGAACACTGAAGCTTTCTTT. Protein product: CASSYSVSNTEAFF.

This clonotype appeared a few times. The CDR3 coding sequence is TGCAGTGCCATACAGGGTTCCGCCTACAATGAGCAGTTCTTC. It encodes CSAIQGSAYNEQFF. The genes are TRBV20-1 and TRBJ2-1, with D perhaps matching TRBD1 (6 bases). Germline V lookup: CDR1 DFQATT, CDR2 SNEGSKA (reference sequence). This CDR3 contains 14 residues. The V and J ends lost 6 bases and 2 bases respectively, with 14 bases between them.

The chain joins TRBV27 to TRBJ2-1; TRBD2 agrees at 14 bases. The germline gives CDR1 MNHEY, CDR2 SMNVEV (reference sequence). With V trimmed by 6 bases and J by 5 bases, 6 bases remained unmatched. CDR3 size: 16 residues. This CDR3 is CASSRLAGGPNNEQFF. The DNA of the CDR3 is TGTGCCAGCAGCCGACTAGCGGGGGGGCCTAACAATGAGCAGTTCTTC.

This clonotype showed up just a few times. V and J are TRBV3-1 and TRBJ2-3; D gene uncertain. This CDR3 spans 16 amino acids. Germline V CDR1 and CDR2: LGHDT, YNNKEL (reference sequence). Trimming shortened V by 3 bases and J by 0 bases, and 13 bases separated the two germline ends. The CDR3 DNA is TGTGCCAGCAGCCATCCGCCAACGACTAGCACAGATACGCAGTATTTT. This encodes CASSHPPTTSTDTQYF.

The chain links TRBV27 to TRBJ1-2; D call uncertain. CDR3 length equals 14 residues. Trimming cost V 3 bases and J 6 bases, with 14 bases left between them. Germline V CDR1 and CDR2: MNHEY, SMNVEV (reference sequence). The CDR3 DNA follows: TGTGCCAGCAGTTTCATACGGGGTGATGATGGCTACACCTTC. Its protein is CASSFIRGDDGYTF.

This clonotype occurred a few times. The chain employs TRBV20-1 and TRBJ1-2; D may be TRBD1 (5 bases). CDR1 DFQATT and CDR2 SNEGSKA come from the germline V gene (reference sequence). V was pared by 3 bases and J by 4 bases, with 15 bases between. This CDR3 is 14 amino acids long. CDR3: CSASMGGAPYGYTF. Written as DNA, the CDR3 is TGCAGTGCTAGTATGGGGGGAGCACCCTATGGCTACACCTTC.

This clonotype turned up a few times. The chain has TRBV20-1 and TRBJ2-7; possibly TRBD2 for D (5 bases). This CDR3 comprises 13 residues. V was cut by 6 bases and J by 2 bases, with 14 bases left in between. The germline CDR1 and CDR2 sequences are DFQATT and SNEGSKA (reference sequence). Here the CDR3 reads CSATVGRPYEQYF. The CDR3 nucleotides are TGCAGTGCCACCGTAGGGAGACCCTACGAGCAGTACTTC.

In regard to this clonotype: The junction departs from the called germline gene at one end, perhaps through a read error. CDR3 sequence: CSAPDLTGHWYGYIF. As DNA, the CDR3 is TGCAGTGCCCCCGATCTGACAGGGCATTGGTATGGCTACATCTTC. The chain employs TRBV20-1 and TRBJ1-2; 7 bases match TRBD1. In germline, CDR1 is DFQATT, CDR2 SNEGSKA (reference sequence). This CDR3 region has 15 residues.

This clonotype was counted many times. This chain uses TRBV20-1 with TRBJ2-7; D is possibly TRBD2 (7 bases). Trimming took off 3 bases at V and 0 bases at J, with 15 bases between the two ends. The CDR3 is 15 amino acids. The V gene's germline CDR1 is DFQATT and CDR2 SNEGSKA (reference sequence). Written as DNA, the CDR3 is TGCAGTGCTAGGGGAGGGGGATATAGCTCCTACGAGCAGTACTTC. Residues: CSARGGGYSSYEQYF.

Points on this clonotype: The CDR3 does not close with the conserved phenylalanine or tryptophan, likely indicating a read error. This chain links TRBV6-5 with TRBJ2-4; no reliable D call. Trimming removed 0 bases from V and 0 bases from J, with 9 bases in between. Germline CDR1 is MNHEY and CDR2 is SVGAGI. The CDR3 is 16 residues long. The CDR3 protein is CASSYSELLAKNIQYL. The CDR3 coding sequence is TGTGCCAGCAGTTACTCGGAACTTCTAGCCAAAAACATTCAGTACCTC.

The rearrangement links TRBV3-1 to TRBJ1-1; D is possibly TRBD1 (6 bases). The CDR3 runs 15 residues. V was clipped by 2 bases and J by 4 bases, with 14 bases between them. Per germline, CDR1 LGHDT and CDR2 YNNKEL (reference sequence). The CDR3 nucleotides read TGTGCCAGCAGCCAACCTAGCAGGGGACGCACTGAAGCTTTCTTT. This sequence encodes CASSQPSRGRTEAFF.

This clonotype was seen only a few times. The chain links TRBV5-1 to TRBJ2-6; 9 bases are shared with TRBD1. This CDR3 is 19 amino acids long. Germline V gene sequence: CDR1 SGHRS, CDR2 YFSETQ. V was pared by 2 bases and J by 6 bases, with 15 bases of the junction left unmatched. Here the CDR3 reads CASSFPRDREEFEANVLTF. CDR3 coding DNA: TGCGCCAGCAGCTTCCCCCGGGACAGGGAAGAATTTGAGGCCAACGTCCTGACTTTC. The whole variable domain, filled in from reference TRBV5-1 and TRBJ2-6, reads KAGVTQTPRYLIKTRGQQVTLSCSPISGHRSVSWYQQTPGQGLQFLFEYFSETQRNKGNFPGRFSGRQFSNSRSEMNVSTLELGDSALYLCASSFPRDREEFEANVLTFGAGSRLTVL.

In the case of this clonotype: A clone one base away is much larger, so this may be a read error. The CDR3 nucleotides are TGTACCAGCAGTTTGGACGGAGAAGCTTTCTTT. Encoded protein: CTSSLDGEAFF. This chain joins TRBV12-3 or TRBV12-4 and TRBJ1-1, with no clear D. The CDR3 runs 11 residues.

This clonotype appeared a few times. V is TRBV7-8 and J is TRBJ2-3; 12 bases line up with TRBD2. Per germline, CDR1 SGHVS and CDR2 FQNEAQ. The CDR3 has 18 amino acids. V shed 0 bases and J 6 bases; nucleotides not matched to a gene: 10. CDR3 loop: CASSLALAGGSSGDTQYF. The CDR3, as DNA: TGTGCCAGCAGCTTAGCACTAGCGGGGGGATCCTCCGGGGATACGCAGTATTTT.

The chain joins TRBV5-1 to TRBJ2-7, with 9 bases aligning to TRBD1. CDR3 length: 14 amino acids. CDR1 SGHRS and CDR2 YFSETQ come from the germline V gene. Trimming removed 2 bases from V and 5 bases from J; junction bases left unmatched: 5. CDR3 nucleotide sequence: TGCGCCAGCAGCTTAGCCGGGACAGGGAACGAGCAGTACTTC. This gives the protein CASSLAGTGNEQYF.